Detailed here is one T cell receptor (beta chain). Mouse gene names and germline throughout. Read sequence stops 3 residues before the CDR3 end, and the germline J gene provides the missing end. Germline V lookup: CDR1 NNHNN, CDR2 SYGAGS (reference sequence). The CDR3 contains 15 residues. Deletions cut 0 bases from V and 5 bases from J, with 9 bases between. The data derive from a study of CD8+ T cells in alopecia areata. Study as a whole: Skin-grafted roughly 7-11-week-old female C3H/HeJ mice received tissue from approximately 6-12-month-old C3H/HeJ donors with spontaneous alopecia.

Extracted RNA was reverse transcribed into cDNA, the sequencing template. Measured with immunoSEQ multiplex PCR; TCRdb has only the in-frame clones, and not every one. The table lists 200,000 to 300,000 clones, with no singletons. Cutaneous lymph node cells were pooled, and they were sorted using CD4, CD8alpha, NKG2D, NKG2ACE and other markers. This TCR was sampled from a C3H/HeJ mouse with alopecia areata. For this mouse line, the MHC haplotype is H2-k. The sequenced sample consisted of CD4+ T cells sorted from a lymph node. The rearrangement links TRBV13-2 to TRBJ1-6, with D perhaps matching TRBD1 (6 bases). TRBJ1-6 is known as an ORF, though its function is uncertain. The CDR3 spells CASGDAGQNNSPLYF. The covered CDR3 bases are TGTGCCAGCGGTGATGCGGGACAAAATAATTCGCCC.